A selection of T cell receptor beta chains follows, all from one sample in a study of blood T cell repertoires in COVID-19. Libraries were prepared by immunoSEQ multiplex PCR; TCRdb keeps only in-frame clonotypes and omits some of them. The table has fewer than 450,000 clones, approximately 88% seen once; the top ten hold roughly an eighth. Sequencing used peripheral blood. Receptors were obtained from a woman aged 45-65 years with COVID-19, enrolled during active disease. CDR3s include the opening cysteine and the closing phenylalanine or tryptophan.

v_call cdr3_aa
TRBV30 CAWSVGAGGARQPQHF
TRBV9 CASSGDILGEQFF
TRBV9 CASSADRNEQFF
TRBV29-1 CSVENQGNYGYTF
TRBV28 CASTPGRGELFF
TRBV12-5 CASGLGRAFNSPLHF
TRBV7-6 CASSSGGQPQHF
TRBV7-2 CASSTSGSHNEQFF
TRBV11-2 CASSLAGAGDGYTF
TRBV19 CASSIGGGTNQPQHF
TRBV3-1/TRBV3-2 CASSTTGQGNTIYF
TRBV5-1 CASSNDPGLAPHEQYF
TRBV9 CASSVAKGRGGYGYTF